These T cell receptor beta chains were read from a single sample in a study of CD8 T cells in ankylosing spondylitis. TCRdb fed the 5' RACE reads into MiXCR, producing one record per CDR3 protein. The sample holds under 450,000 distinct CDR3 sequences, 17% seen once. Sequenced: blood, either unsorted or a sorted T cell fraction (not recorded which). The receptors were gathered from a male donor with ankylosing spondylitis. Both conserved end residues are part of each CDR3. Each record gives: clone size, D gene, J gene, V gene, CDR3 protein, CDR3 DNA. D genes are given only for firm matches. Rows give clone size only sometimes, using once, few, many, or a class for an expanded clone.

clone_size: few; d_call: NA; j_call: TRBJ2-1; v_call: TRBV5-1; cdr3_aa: CASSLGGAGYNEQFF; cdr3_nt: TGCGCCAGCAGCTTGGGTGGGGCAGGATACAATGAGCAGTTCTTC
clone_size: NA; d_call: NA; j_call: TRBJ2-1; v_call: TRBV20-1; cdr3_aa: CSARDKDEQFF; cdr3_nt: TGCAGTGCTAGAGATAAGGATGAGCAGTTCTTC
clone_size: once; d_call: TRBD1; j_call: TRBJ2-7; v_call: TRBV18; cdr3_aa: CASSPGTGATYEQYF; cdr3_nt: TGTGCCAGCTCACCAGGGACAGGGGCGACCTACGAGCAGTACTTC
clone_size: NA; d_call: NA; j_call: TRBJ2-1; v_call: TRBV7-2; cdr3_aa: CASRKVGLVDNEQFF; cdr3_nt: TGTGCCAGCAGAAAAGTGGGTTTAGTAGACAATGAGCAGTTCTTC
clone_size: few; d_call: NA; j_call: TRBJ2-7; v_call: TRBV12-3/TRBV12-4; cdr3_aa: CASSPGHLSSYEQYF; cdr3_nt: TGTGCCAGCAGTCCGGGACACCTGAGCTCCTACGAGCAGTACTTC
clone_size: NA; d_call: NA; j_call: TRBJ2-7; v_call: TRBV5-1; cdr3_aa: CASSLIGSGEQYF; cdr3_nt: TGCGCCAGCAGCTTGATCGGTAGCGGCGAGCAGTACTTC
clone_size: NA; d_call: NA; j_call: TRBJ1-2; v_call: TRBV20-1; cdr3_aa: CSAPDMGLRGYTF; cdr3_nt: TGCAGTGCTCCCGACATGGGACTTAGGGGCTACACCTTC
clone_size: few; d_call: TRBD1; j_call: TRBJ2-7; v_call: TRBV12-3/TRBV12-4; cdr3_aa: CASRHRGPYEQYF; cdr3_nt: TGTGCCAGCAGACACAGGGGTCCCTACGAGCAGTACTTC
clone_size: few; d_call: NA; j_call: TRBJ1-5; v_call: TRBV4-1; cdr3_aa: CASSQDGDTYSNQPQHF; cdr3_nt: TGCGCCAGCAGCCAAGATGGGGACACCTATAGCAATCAGCCCCAGCATTTT
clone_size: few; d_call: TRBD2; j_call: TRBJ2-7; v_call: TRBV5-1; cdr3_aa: CASMVAGGYEQYF; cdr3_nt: TGCGCCAGCATGGTCGCGGGAGGCTACGAGCAGTACTTC
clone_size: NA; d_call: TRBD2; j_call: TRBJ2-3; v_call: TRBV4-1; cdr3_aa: CASSQPLGGLAGALTDTQYF; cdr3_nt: TGCGCCAGCAGCCAACCTCTAGGGGGGCTAGCGGGGGCCCTCACAGATACGCAGTATTTT
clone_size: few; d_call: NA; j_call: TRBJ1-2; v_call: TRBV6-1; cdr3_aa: CASRTRDIGYTF; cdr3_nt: TGTGCCAGCCGTACCAGGGATATCGGCTACACCTTC
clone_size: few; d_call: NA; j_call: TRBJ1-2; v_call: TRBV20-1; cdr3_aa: CSAGGQSPYGYTF; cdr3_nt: TGCAGTGCTGGAGGACAGAGCCCCTATGGCTACACCTTC
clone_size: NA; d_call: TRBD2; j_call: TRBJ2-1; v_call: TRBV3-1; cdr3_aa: CASSQGLAGHNEQFF; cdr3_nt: TGTGCCAGCAGCCAGGGACTAGCGGGGCACAATGAGCAGTTCTTC
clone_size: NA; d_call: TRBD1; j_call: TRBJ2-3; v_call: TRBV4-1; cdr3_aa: CASSVWDRAQDTQYF; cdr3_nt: TGCGCCAGCAGTGTCTGGGACAGGGCCCAAGATACGCAGTATTTT
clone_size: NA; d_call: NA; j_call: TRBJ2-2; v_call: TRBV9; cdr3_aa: CASSVGSAGELFF; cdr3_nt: TGTGCCAGCAGCGTAGGATCTGCCGGGGAGCTGTTTTTT
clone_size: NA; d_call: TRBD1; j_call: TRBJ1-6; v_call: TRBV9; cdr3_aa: CASNQGGGANSPLHF; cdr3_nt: TGTGCCAGCAACCAGGGGGGGGGCGCTAATTCACCCCTCCACTTT
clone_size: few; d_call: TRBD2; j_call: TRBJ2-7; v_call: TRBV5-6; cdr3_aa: CASSLLTSPSYRGEQYF; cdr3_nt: TGTGCCAGCAGCCTCTTGACTAGCCCGAGTTACCGAGGCGAGCAGTACTTC